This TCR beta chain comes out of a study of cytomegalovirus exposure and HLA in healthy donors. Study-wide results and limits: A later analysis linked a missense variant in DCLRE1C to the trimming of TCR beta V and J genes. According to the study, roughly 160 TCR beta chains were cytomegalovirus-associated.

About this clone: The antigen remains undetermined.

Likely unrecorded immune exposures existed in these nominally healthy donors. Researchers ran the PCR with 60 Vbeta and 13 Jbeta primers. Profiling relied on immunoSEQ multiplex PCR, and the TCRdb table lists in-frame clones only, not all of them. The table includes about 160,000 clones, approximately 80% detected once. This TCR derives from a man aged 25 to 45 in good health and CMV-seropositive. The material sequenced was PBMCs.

CDR3 nucleotides: TGTGCCAGCAGCGCTAGCGGGTCCCAAGAGACCCAGTACTTC. It specifies CASSASGSQETQYF. This chain joins TRBV7-2 and TRBJ2-5; 8 bases fit TRBD2. Trimming removed 5 bases from V and 1 base from J; junction bases left unmatched: 3. CDR3 size: 14 residues. Germline V gene data show CDR1 as SGHTA and CDR2 as FQGNSA.